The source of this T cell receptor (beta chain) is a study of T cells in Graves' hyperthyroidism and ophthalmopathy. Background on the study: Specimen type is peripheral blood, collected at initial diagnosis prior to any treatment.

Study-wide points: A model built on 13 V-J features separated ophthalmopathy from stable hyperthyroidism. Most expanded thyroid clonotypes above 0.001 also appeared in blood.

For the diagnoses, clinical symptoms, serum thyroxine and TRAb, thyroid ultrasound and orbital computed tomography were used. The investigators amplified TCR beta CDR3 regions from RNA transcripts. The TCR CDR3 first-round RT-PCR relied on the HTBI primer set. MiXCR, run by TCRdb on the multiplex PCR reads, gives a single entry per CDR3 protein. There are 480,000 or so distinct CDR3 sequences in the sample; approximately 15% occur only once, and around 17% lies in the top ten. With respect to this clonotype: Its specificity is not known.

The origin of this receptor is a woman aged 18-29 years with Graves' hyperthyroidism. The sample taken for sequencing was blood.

CDR3 sequence: CTGESRDQRYNEQFF. In DNA form, the CDR3 reads TGCACTGGGGAAAGCCGGGACCAACGCTACAATGAGCAGTTCTTC. The gene calls are TRBV20-1 and TRBJ2-1; D may correspond to TRBD1 or TRBD2 (5 bases each). Germline V gene lookup returns CDR1 DFQATT and CDR2 SNEGSKA (reference sequence). CDR3 length equals 15 residues.